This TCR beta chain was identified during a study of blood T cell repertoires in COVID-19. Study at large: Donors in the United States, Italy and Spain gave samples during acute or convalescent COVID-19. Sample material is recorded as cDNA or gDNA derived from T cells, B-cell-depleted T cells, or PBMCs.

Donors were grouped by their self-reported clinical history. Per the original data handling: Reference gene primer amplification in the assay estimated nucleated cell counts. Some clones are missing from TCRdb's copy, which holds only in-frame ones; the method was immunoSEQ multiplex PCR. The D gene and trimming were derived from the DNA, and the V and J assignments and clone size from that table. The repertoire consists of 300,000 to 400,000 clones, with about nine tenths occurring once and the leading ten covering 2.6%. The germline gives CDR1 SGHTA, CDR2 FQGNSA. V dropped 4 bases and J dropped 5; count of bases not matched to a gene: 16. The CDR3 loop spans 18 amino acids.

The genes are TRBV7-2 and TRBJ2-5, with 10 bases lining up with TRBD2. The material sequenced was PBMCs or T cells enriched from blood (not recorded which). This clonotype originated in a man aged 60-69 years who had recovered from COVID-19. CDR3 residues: CASSSPSGTAGGPETQYF. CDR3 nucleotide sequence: TGTGCCAGCAGCTCTCCTTCGGGGACAGCGGGGGGGCCGGAGACCCAGTACTTC.